This T cell receptor beta chain was recovered during a study of tumor-infiltrating lymphocytes in localized non-small cell lung cancer. As concerns this clone: The antigen remains unidentified.

Study-wide points: No T-cell fraction difference was seen between IM1 and IM2 tumors.

Using immunoSEQ multiplex PCR, the repertoire was profiled, and TCRdb retains in-frame clones only, with some absent. The sample gives roughly 14,000 clones, more than 65% of which show up once; around 4.1% is in the top ten. Sequenced sample: lung tumor tissue. This TCR was sampled from a human donor with non-small cell lung cancer.

The CDR3 is CASSQGSGNTIYF. CDR3 DNA sequence: TGTGCCAGCAGCCAGGGCTCTGGAAACACCATATATTTT. V is TRBV5-5 and J is TRBJ1-3; D is perhaps TRBD1 (5 bases). The CDR3 contains 13 residues. The germline gives CDR1 SGHKS, CDR2 YYEKEE (reference sequence). With 4 bases removed from V and 0 bases from J, the gap between germline ends came to 5 bases. The full variable domain, with the rest looked up from reference TRBV5-5 and TRBJ1-3, is DAGVTQSPTHLIKTRGQQVTLRCSPISGHKSVSWYQQVLGQGPQFIFQYYEKEERGRGNFPDRFSARQFPNYSSELNVNALLLGDSALYLCASSQGSGNTIYFGEGSWLTVV.